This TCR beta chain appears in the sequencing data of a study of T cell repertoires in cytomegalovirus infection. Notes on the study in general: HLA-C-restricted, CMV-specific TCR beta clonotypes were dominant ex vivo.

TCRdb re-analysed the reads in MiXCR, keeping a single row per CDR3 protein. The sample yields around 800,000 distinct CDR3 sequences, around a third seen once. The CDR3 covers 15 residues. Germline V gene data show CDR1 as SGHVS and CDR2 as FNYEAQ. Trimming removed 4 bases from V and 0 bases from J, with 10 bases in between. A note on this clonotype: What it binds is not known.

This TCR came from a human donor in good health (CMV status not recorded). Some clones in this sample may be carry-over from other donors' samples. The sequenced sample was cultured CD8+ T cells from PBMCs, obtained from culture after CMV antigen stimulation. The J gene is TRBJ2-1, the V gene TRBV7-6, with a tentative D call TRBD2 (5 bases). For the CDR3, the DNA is TGTGCCAGCAGCTCTACGGGGATCTCCTACAATGAGCAGTTCTTC. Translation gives CASSSTGISYNEQFF.